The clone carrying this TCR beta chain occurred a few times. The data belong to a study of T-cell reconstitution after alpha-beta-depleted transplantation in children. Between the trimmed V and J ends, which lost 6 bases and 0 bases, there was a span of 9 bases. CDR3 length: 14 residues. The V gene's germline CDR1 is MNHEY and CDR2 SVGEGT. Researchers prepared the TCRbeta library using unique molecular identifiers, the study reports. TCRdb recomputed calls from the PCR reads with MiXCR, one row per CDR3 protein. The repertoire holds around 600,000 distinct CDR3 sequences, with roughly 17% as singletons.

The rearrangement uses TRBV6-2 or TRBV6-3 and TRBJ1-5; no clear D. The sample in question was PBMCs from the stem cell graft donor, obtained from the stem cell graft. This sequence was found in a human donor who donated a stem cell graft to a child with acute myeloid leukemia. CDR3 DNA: TGTGCCAGCAGCCAGGCCCTTAGCAATCAGCCCCAGCATTTT. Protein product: CASSQALSNQPQHF.